A single sample is the source of the 31 T cell receptor beta chains below, sequenced in a study of T-cell memory formation after mild COVID-19. TCRdb independently ran MiXCR on the 5' RACE reads; one entry per CDR3 protein. The sample has roughly 250,000 distinct CDR3 sequences; 15% to 20% are singletons. Input material: PBMCs or a T cell subset sorted from them (not recorded which). The source is a man younger than 30 who had mild COVID-19 (a few samples of this study predate the infection). Cell type and time point are not known.

The sample holds many counts of this clonotype. The chain uses TRBV5-1 and TRBJ1-1; D is uncertain. Germline CDR1 and CDR2: SGHRS and YFSETQ. The V and J ends lost 0 bases and 0 bases respectively, with 9 bases between them. This CDR3 region has 15 residues. CDR3 sequence (DNA): TGCGCCAGCAGCTTGGGTCACAGCCTGAACACTGAAGCTTTCTTT. Protein: CASSLGHSLNTEAFF.

The CDR3 DNA is TGTGCCAGCCCGCGTGAGGGACCAGGGCAGTACTTC. As protein: CASPREGPGQYF. The rearrangement links TRBV12-3 or TRBV12-4 to TRBJ2-7; D may be TRBD1 or TRBD2 (5 bases each). Trimming pared 8 bases from V and 9 bases from J, leaving 17 bases between. The CDR3 has 12 amino acids.

This clonotype was seen at least ten times. This chain joins TRBV10-3 and TRBJ1-1; D remains unclear. The V gene lost 6 bases and the J gene lost 3 bases, with 11 bases spanning the gap. The CDR3 length is 13 residues. The germline V gene encodes CDR1 ENHRY and CDR2 SYGVKD. This CDR3 is CAIRDNMDTEAFF. The CDR3 DNA follows: TGTGCCATCAGAGACAACATGGACACTGAAGCTTTCTTT.

This clonotype was recorded a few times. This chain links TRBV7-9 with TRBJ2-2; D gene unclear. This CDR3 comprises 16 residues. V was shortened by 5 bases and J by 0 bases, with 13 bases between the two germline ends. Germline values: CDR1 SEHNR, CDR2 FQNEAQ (reference sequence). As DNA, the CDR3 is TGTGCCAGCAGCCCAGTCGGGCGAGCGAACACCGGGGAGCTGTTTTTT. Protein: CASSPVGRANTGELFF. Full variable domain (rest looked up from reference TRBV7-9 and TRBJ2-2): DTGVSQNPRHKITKRGQNVTFRCDPISEHNRLYWYRQTLGQGPEFLTYFQNEAQLEKSRLLSDRFSAERPKGSFSTLEIQRTEQGDSAMYLCASSPVGRANTGELFFGEGSRLTVL.

The chain employs TRBV12-3 or TRBV12-4 and TRBJ1-2; unclear D gene. The CDR3 has 12 residues. The V end lost 6 bases, the J end lost 8 bases, and 13 bases lay between the germline ends. DNA for the CDR3: TGTGCCAGCAGCCAGTCGGAACGAGGCTACACCTTC. Amino acids: CASSQSERGYTF.

This chain uses TRBV20-1 with TRBJ2-1, with D unresolved. CDR1 and CDR2 (germline): DFQATT, SNEGSKA (reference sequence). V lost 1 base and J lost 7, with 5 bases in between. The CDR3 has 11 residues. CDR3: CSARGRNEQFF. CDR3 in DNA: TGCAGTGCTAGAGGTCGGAATGAGCAGTTCTTC.

This clonotype occurred many times. The chain has TRBV18 and TRBJ2-1; D possibly corresponds to TRBD1 (6 bases). The germline gives CDR1 KGHSH, CDR2 LQKENI. The germline V and J ends were trimmed by 0 bases and 11 bases, with 11 bases remaining between them. The CDR3 is made up of 13 amino acids. The CDR3 DNA sequence: TGTGCCAGCTCACCACCGGGGGCAGGGCAGCAGTTCTTC. It yields the protein CASSPPGAGQQFF.

This clonotype was observed at least ten times. CDR3 region: CASSLEGAREKLFF. CDR3 coding DNA: TGCGCCAGCAGCTTGGAGGGGGCGCGGGAAAAACTGTTTTTT. This chain joins TRBV5-1 and TRBJ1-4, with 7 nucleotides matching TRBD1. Trimming took 0 bases from V and 8 from J; bases not matched to a gene: 4. CDR1 and CDR2 from the germline V gene are SGHRS and YFSETQ. This CDR3 spans 14 amino acids.

The J gene is TRBJ2-1, the V gene TRBV25-1, with 9 bases fitting TRBD2. With 4 bases clipped from V and 10 bases from J, the junction kept 14 bases outside the gene matches. The germline V gene encodes CDR1 MGHDK and CDR2 SYGVNS. The CDR3 is 16 amino acids. CDR3 sequence reads: CASSGSRRGGLDEQFF. The CDR3, as DNA: TGTGCCAGCAGTGGTTCCAGGCGGGGGGGCCTAGACGAGCAGTTCTTC.

There are a few counts of this clonotype. This chain connects TRBV3-1 to TRBJ2-2; TRBD1 agrees at 8 bases. This CDR3 spans 16 amino acids. V shed 1 base and J 6 bases; nucleotides not matched to a gene: 7. Germline V CDR1 and CDR2: LGHDT, YNNKEL (reference sequence). This CDR3 is CASSQVLRTGSGELFF. Written as DNA, the CDR3 is TGTGCCAGCAGCCAAGTTCTTCGGACAGGGTCCGGGGAGCTGTTTTTT.

The chain combines TRBV7-3 with TRBJ2-1, with D tentatively TRBD1 (6 bases). Trimming removed 2 bases at V and 12 bases at J, with 11 bases between. The CDR3 is 12 amino acids. The V gene's germline CDR1 is SGHTA and CDR2 FQGTGA. CDR3 region: CASSLVGGRQFF. As DNA, the CDR3 is TGTGCCAGCAGCTTAGTAGGGGGACGGCAGTTCTTC.

The chain has TRBV10-3 and TRBJ2-4; D is unresolved. Trimming removed 6 bases from V and 0 bases from J, with 15 bases in between. Germline CDR1 and CDR2: ENHRY and SYGVKD. This CDR3 contains 16 residues. CDR3 sequence: CAISATPSGAKNIQYF. In DNA, the CDR3 is TGTGCCATCAGCGCTACGCCTTCAGGAGCCAAAAACATTCAGTACTTC.

This clonotype was seen many times. This sequence joins TRBV5-1 and TRBJ2-2; TRBD2 is a possible D gene (6 bases). The CDR3 runs to 15 residues. Germline V gives CDR1 SGHRS, CDR2 YFSETQ. V lost 0 bases and J lost 3, with 9 bases in between. The DNA of the CDR3 is TGCGCCAGCAGCTTGGACCCGGGGGACACCGGGGAGCTGTTTTTT. Its protein product is CASSLDPGDTGELFF.

This clonotype was recorded a few times. The chain couples TRBV27 to TRBJ1-6; 7 nucleotides line up with TRBD1. This CDR3 is 16 amino acids long. Germline trimming cut 5 bases from V and 13 bases from J; bases unmatched to any gene: 17. Germline loops: CDR1 MNHEY, CDR2 SMNVEV (reference sequence). The CDR3 DNA reads as TGTGCCAGCAGTCCAAAAGGGGGACAGCAGGTTTTCCCCCTCCACTTT. Encoded protein: CASSPKGGQQVFPLHF.

This sequence joins TRBV15 and TRBJ2-3, with D perhaps TRBD1 or TRBD2 (7 bases each). Germline V CDR1 and CDR2: LNHNV, YYDKDF (reference sequence). V was trimmed by 5 bases and J by 4 bases, leaving 10 bases between them. The CDR3 extends over 13 amino acids. In DNA form, the CDR3 reads TGTGCCACCAGCCAGGGGGGGCCAGATACGCAGTATTTT. It encodes CATSQGGPDTQYF.

This clonotype was picked up many times. This chain joins TRBV20-1 and TRBJ2-7; D gene uncertain. Between the trimmed V and J ends, which lost 1 base and 3 bases, there was a span of 7 bases. From germline, CDR1 is DFQATT and CDR2 SNEGSKA (reference sequence). This CDR3 comprises 12 residues. CDR3 loop: CSARGRIYEQYF. CDR3 nucleotides: TGCAGTGCTAGAGGTCGGATCTACGAGCAGTACTTC.

V and J are TRBV10-3 and TRBJ1-2; 7 nucleotides line up with TRBD1. Germline lookup yields CDR1 ENHRY and CDR2 SYGVKD. Trimming removed 9 bases from V and 5 bases from J; junction bases left unmatched: 9. The CDR3 is 13 amino acids. CDR3 sequence reads: CAISQGIIYGYTF. In DNA form, the CDR3 reads TGTGCCATATCACAGGGGATAATTTATGGCTACACCTTC.

V usage is TRBV7-9 and J usage is TRBJ2-3; D might be TRBD1 (6 bases). The CDR3 runs to 17 residues. Germline CDR1 reads SEHNR; CDR2 reads FQNEAQ (reference sequence). With 0 bases removed from V and 6 bases from J, the gap between germline ends came to 19 bases. Here the CDR3 DNA reads TGTGCCAGCAGCTTAGCGCTTAACAGGGTTCATCGGGATACGCAGTATTTT. Its translation is CASSLALNRVHRDTQYF.

In this sample, this clonotype turned up many times. The chain couples TRBV4-2 to TRBJ2-2; 8 nucleotides agree with TRBD1. Trimming at V came to 0 bases and at J to 6 bases, leaving 9 bases not matched to a gene. This CDR3 comprises 17 residues. Looked up from germline, CDR1 is LGHNA and CDR2 is YNFKEQ. CDR3 loop: CASSQESQGASSGELFF. The CDR3 coding sequence is TGTGCCAGCAGCCAAGAATCGCAGGGGGCTTCTTCCGGGGAGCTGTTTTTT.

This clonotype was detected a few times. The V gene is TRBV24-1, the J gene TRBJ1-5, with D uncertain. CDR3 size: 15 residues. Germline CDR1 KGHDR, CDR2 SFDVKD. V was pared by 4 bases and J by 3 bases, with 12 bases between. CDR3 amino acids: CATSDPRQPNQPQHF. In DNA, the CDR3 is TGTGCCACCAGTGACCCTCGACAACCCAATCAGCCCCAGCATTTT.

The chain combines TRBV3-1 with TRBJ2-5; tentatively, D is TRBD2 (7 bases). The germline V and J ends were trimmed by 5 bases and 2 bases, with 15 bases remaining between them. Per the germline V gene, CDR1 is LGHDT and CDR2 is YNNKEL (reference sequence). This CDR3 spans 15 amino acids. The CDR3 DNA reads TGTGCCAGCAGCTTCGCGGGGGACAAGCAAGAGACCCAGTACTTC. It translates to CASSFAGDKQETQYF.

The chain uses TRBV6-5 and TRBJ1-5; the match to TRBD1 covers 7 bases. Germline V CDR1 and CDR2: MNHEY, SVGAGI. The CDR3 covers 14 residues. Trimming took 0 bases from V and 7 from J; bases not matched to a gene: 3. The CDR3 sequence: CASSYSTGWQPQHF. CDR3 nucleotide sequence: TGTGCCAGCAGTTACTCGACAGGGTGGCAGCCCCAGCATTTT.

This clonotype appeared a few times. The chain combines TRBV5-4 with TRBJ2-5, with D perhaps TRBD2 (6 bases). The V gene lost 5 bases and the J gene lost 4 bases, with 21 bases spanning the gap. The CDR3 is 16 amino acids. Germline V gene lookup returns CDR1 SGHNT and CDR2 YYREEE (reference sequence). The CDR3 coding sequence is TGTGCCAGCAGGGAGAGGTCTACTAGCCCCCCAGAGACCCAGTACTTC. Its translation: CASRERSTSPPETQYF. The whole variable domain, filled in from reference TRBV5-4 and TRBJ2-5, reads ETGVTQSPTHLIKTRGQQVTLRCSSQSGHNTVSWYQQALGQGPQFIFQYYREEENGRGNFPPRFSGLQFPNYSSELNVNALELDDSALYLCASRERSTSPPETQYFGPGTRLLVL.

The chain links TRBV6-2 or TRBV6-3 to TRBJ1-5; a weak D match, TRBD1 (5 bases). The CDR3 runs to 13 residues. Germline CDR1 and CDR2: MNHEY and SVGEGT. Between the trimmed V and J ends, which lost 6 bases and 11 bases, there was a span of 17 bases. Here the CDR3 DNA reads TGTGCCAGCAGCCGGGCGGGGGAAGAGACCCAGCATTTT. It translates to CASSRAGEETQHF.

The CDR3 DNA follows: TGTGCCAGCAGCTTGAGACTTTTCGGCCAGTTCTTC. Translated: CASSLRLFGQFF. V usage is TRBV5-6 and J usage is TRBJ2-1; D is ambiguous. The CDR3 loop spans 12 amino acids. Germline V gene data show CDR1 as SGHDT and CDR2 as YYEEEE. Deletions cut 1 base from V and 13 bases from J, with 12 bases between.

V usage is TRBV5-1 and J usage is TRBJ1-1; D might be TRBD1 (5 bases). CDR1 and CDR2 from the germline V gene are SGHRS and YFSETQ. V was trimmed by 8 bases and J by 3 bases, leaving 11 bases between them. The CDR3 consists of 12 residues. Here the CDR3 reads CASGAPDTEAFF. Written as DNA, the CDR3 is TGCGCCAGTGGGGCACCAGACACTGAAGCTTTCTTT. Variable domain in full (rest from reference TRBV5-1 and TRBJ1-1): KAGVTQTPRYLIKTRGQQVTLSCSPISGHRSVSWYQQTPGQGLQFLFEYFSETQRNKGNFPGRFSGRQFSNSRSEMNVSTLELGDSALYLCASGAPDTEAFFGQGTRLTVV.

The table lists this clonotype with a few counts. The genes are TRBV4-3 and TRBJ1-2; TRBD1 is a possible D gene (6 bases). Germline V gene lookup returns CDR1 LGHNA and CDR2 YSLEER. The CDR3 extends over 13 amino acids. Trimming took 0 bases from V and 6 from J, leaving 8 bases between them. The DNA of the CDR3 is TGCGCCAGCAGCCAAGAAGCAGGGGATGGCTACACCTTC. This encodes CASSQEAGDGYTF.

This clonotype has only a few counts. CDR3 nucleotides: TGTGCCAGCAGCCGTAGCGGGGGCCAAGAGACCCAGTACTTC. The encoded protein is CASSRSGGQETQYF. The chain couples TRBV7-7 to TRBJ2-5; 9 nucleotides agree with TRBD2. CDR3 length: 14 amino acids. Unmatched junction bases numbered 2, after V lost 5 bases and J lost 1 base. The germline CDR1 and CDR2 sequences are SSHAT and FNYEAQ (reference sequence).

The chain employs TRBV6-2 or TRBV6-3 and TRBJ2-7, with D maybe TRBD2 (5 bases). This CDR3 has 12 amino acids. Trimming stripped 6 bases from V and 0 bases from J, with 6 bases between. The germline gives CDR1 MNHEY, CDR2 SVGEGT. As DNA, the CDR3 is TGTGCCAGCAGCGGGGACTCCTACGAGCAGTACGTC. It encodes CASSGDSYEQYV.

A few counts support this clonotype. The V and J genes are TRBV29-1 and TRBJ2-7; D is unclear. Germline assignment: CDR1 SQVTM and CDR2 ANQGSEA. Trimming removed 4 bases from V and 2 bases from J, with 12 bases in between. The CDR3 is 13 residues long. The CDR3 bases are TGCAGCGTTGGTGAAGGGTCACCCTACGAGCAGTACTTC. It specifies CSVGEGSPYEQYF.

This clonotype was observed a few times. The chain carries TRBV4-3 and TRBJ2-1, with TRBD2 identical over 10 bases. Germline lookup yields CDR1 LGHNA and CDR2 YSLEER. The CDR3 contains 19 residues. With V trimmed by 4 bases and J by 1 base, 13 bases remained unmatched. DNA for the CDR3: TGCGCCAGCAGCCCCATCAGTACAGCGGGGGGGCCTTCCTACAATGAGCAGTTCTTC. It encodes CASSPISTAGGPSYNEQFF.